This TCR beta chain was recovered during a study of beta chain features in type 1 diabetes. Study results and caveats: The VDJ junctions of type 1 diabetes patients carried fewer insertions and more deletions.

One heparinised draw of blood, averaging about 120 mL, came from each donor. This clone was recorded a few times. The antigen remains undetermined. The study reverse transcribed the entire isolated RNA, so it sequenced expressed TCRB transcripts. TCRdb keeps only in-frame clones here, not all; method: immunoSEQ multiplex PCR. The data show 350,000 or so clones, around 19% seen once. Trimming at V came to 1 base and at J to 8 bases, leaving 4 bases not matched to a gene. Per germline, CDR1 LNHNV and CDR2 YYDKDF (reference sequence). The CDR3 covers 14 residues. The TCR originated in a woman aged 18-35 years in good health. The V gene is TRBV15, the J gene TRBJ1-4; 7 bases align to TRBD1. The source material was naive CD4+ T cells from blood. In DNA form, the CDR3 reads TGTGCCACCAGCAGAGGCGGGACAGCCGAAAAACTGTTTTTT. It yields the protein CATSRGGTAEKLFF.